The entry below describes one T cell receptor beta chain. Its antigen is as yet unknown. The sample originates from a study of response to subunit inactivated influenza vaccine. TCRdb passed the RT-PCR reads through MiXCR, listing each CDR3 protein once. The table has approximately 480,000 distinct CDR3 sequences, 10% to 11% seen once; the top ten hold less than 15%. There are 15 residues in the CDR3. V lost 2 bases to trimming and J lost 5 bases, with 16 bases between them. Overall study results and limits: Each seasonal influenza vaccination, the authors suggested, recruits few new T cells.

This TCR was recovered from a man over 45 who received an inactivated influenza vaccine. The chain joins TRBV12-3 or TRBV12-4 to TRBJ2-7, with D perhaps given as TRBD1 or TRBD2 (6 bases each). The material sequenced was PBMCs from blood, taken more than 35 days after vaccination. The CDR3 coding sequence is TGTGCCAGCAGTTTATTCCCACAGGGAGGTCACGAGCAGTACTTC. It translates to CASSLFPQGGHEQYF.